Listed below are T cell receptor beta chains from one sample, sequenced in a study of PD-L1 blockade in urothelial cancer. This table comes from immunoSEQ multiplex PCR, and its TCRdb copy is limited to in-frame clones, with some not included. The repertoire has roughly 74,000 clones, roughly 87% of them found once; the top ten carry around 5%. Material: PBMCs, obtained around atezolizumab (anti-PD-L1) treatment. These receptors originate from a woman between 65 and 79 years old with urothelial cancer. Each CDR3 is given with its conserved first and last residue. D genes are given only for firm matches. Only part of the rows carry a size: once, few, many, or a class if the clone is expanded.

>NA|TRBJ2-5|NA|TRBV28
TGTGCCAGCAGTTTACCAGCGCTAGAGACCCAGTACTTC
CASSLPALETQYF
>TRBD1|TRBJ1-5|NA|TRBV4-2
TGTGCCAGCAGCCAAGGACAGGGTAACTGGCCCCAGCATTTT
CASSQGQGNWPQHF
>NA|TRBJ2-1|NA|TRBV7-2
TGTGCCAGCAGCTTACCGGGGGTTTGGAATGAGCAGTTCTTC
CASSLPGVWNEQFF
>NA|TRBJ1-2|once|TRBV5-6
TGTGCCAGCAGCTTAAGCGGACGCGGGGGAGGACTCTATGGCTACACCTTC
CASSLSGRGGGLYGYTF
>NA|TRBJ2-5|NA|TRBV23-1
TGCGCCAGCCGCCGCATGATAGCAACCCCGGAGACCCAGTACTTC
CASRRMIATPETQYF
>TRBD2|TRBJ2-5|once|TRBV10-1
TGCGCCAGCTCAGACACGGCTAGCGGGAGAGAGACCCAGTACTTC
CASSDTASGRETQYF
>TRBD2|TRBJ2-1|once|TRBV19
TGTGCCAGTAGCCGACTAGCGGGAGGGATTTATGAGCAGTTCTTC
CASSRLAGGIYEQFF
>NA|TRBJ2-3|NA|TRBV18
TGTGCCAGCTCACAGGGGGACACAGATACGCAGTATTTT
CASSQGDTDTQYF
>TRBD1|TRBJ2-1|NA|TRBV6-6
TGTGCCAGCAGTACGCGGGACAGGGCGTTTGAGCAGTTCTTC
CASSTRDRAFEQFF
>NA|TRBJ2-5|NA|TRBV15
TGTGCCACCAGCAGAGATATAGTGAACCAAGAGACCCAGTACTTC
CATSRDIVNQETQYF
>TRBD2|TRBJ2-1|once|TRBV11-3
TGTGCCAGCAGCTTAGAGGGACTAGGAGATGAGCAGTTCTTC
CASSLEGLGDEQFF
>TRBD2|TRBJ2-1|NA|TRBV9
TGTGCCAGCAGCGTAGACCCGGGGACTAGCGGGAGAATCTATGAGCAGTTCTTC
CASSVDPGTSGRIYEQFF
>TRBD1|TRBJ1-2|NA|TRBV5-1
TGCGCCAGCAGCTCGGGACAGGGACTCCACGGCTACACCTTC
CASSSGQGLHGYTF
>NA|TRBJ2-1|NA|TRBV30
TGTGCCTGGAGTGTACATGAGGCAAAGCAGTTCTTC
CAWSVHEAKQFF
>NA|TRBJ2-2|NA|TRBV1
TGCACCAGCAGCCAAGTAGTCCCGAACACCGGGGAGCTGTTTTTT
CTSSQVVPNTGELFF
>NA|TRBJ2-7|few|TRBV19
TGTGCCAGTAGGAGGGGCGGGACAGACTCCTACGAGCAGTACTTC
CASRRGGTDSYEQYF
>NA|TRBJ2-7|NA|TRBV6-5
TGTGCCAGCAGTTACTCCGGGACATCCGGCCACGAGCAGTACTTC
CASSYSGTSGHEQYF
>TRBD1|TRBJ2-1|NA|TRBV7-2
TGTGCCAGCAGCTTTACAGGGGGCGGTGAGCAGTTCTTC
CASSFTGGGEQFF
>NA|TRBJ2-3|NA|TRBV29-1
TGCAGCGTTGCCGGGGTGGTAGATACGCAGTATTTT
CSVAGVVDTQYF
>TRBD2|TRBJ2-5|NA|TRBV7-2
TGTGCCAGCAGCGGAGGACTAGCGGGGAGGAGGGAGACCCAGTACTTC
CASSGGLAGRRETQYF
>NA|TRBJ2-3|NA|TRBV5-1
TGCGCCAGCAGACCGCAACAGGGCCTAGATACGCAGTATTTT
CASRPQQGLDTQYF
>TRBD2|TRBJ2-3|NA|TRBV9
TGTGCCAGCAGCGCCAGCGGGAGGGGAGGCACAGATACGCAGTATTTT
CASSASGRGGTDTQYF
>NA|TRBJ1-2|NA|TRBV19
TGTGCCAGTAACACTCCCCCAGGGACTAGAATCGGGGATGGCTACACCTTC
CASNTPPGTRIGDGYTF
>TRBD2|TRBJ2-3|NA|TRBV9
TGTGCCAGCGGTGCTAGCGGGGGTACAGATACGCAGTATTTT
CASGASGGTDTQYF
>NA|TRBJ2-7|once|TRBV27
TGTGCCAGCACTAAGAGTCCCCTAGACGGGGAAAACGAGCAGTACTTC
CASTKSPLDGENEQYF
>NA|TRBJ1-1|few|TRBV6-1
TGTGCCAGCAGCAGGATGAACACTGAAGCTTTCTTT
CASSRMNTEAFF
>NA|TRBJ2-7|NA|TRBV19
TGTGCCACCTCCCCGGCTCAGGGTCACGAGCAGTACTTC
CATSPAQGHEQYF
>NA|TRBJ2-5|NA|TRBV28
TGTGCCAGCAGCGATCCAAGACTAGGGAAGGAGACCCAGTACTTC
CASSDPRLGKETQYF
>TRBD2|TRBJ2-6|NA|TRBV11-1
TGTGCCAGCAGCCCGACTAGCGGGAGGGCTGGGGCCAACGTCCTGACTTTC
CASSPTSGRAGANVLTF
>NA|TRBJ2-1|NA|TRBV2
TGTGCCAGCAGGGACACCCATGTGAAGGAGCAGTTCTTC
CASRDTHVKEQFF
>NA|TRBJ2-7|NA|TRBV7-3
TGTGCCAGCAGTCCCTGGGGCAGGGGCGGCGAGCAGTACTTC
CASSPWGRGGEQYF
>TRBD2|TRBJ2-1|NA|TRBV18
TGTGCCAGCTCACCGGAGACGAGCGGGAGGGCCGGTGAGCAGTTCTTC
CASSPETSGRAGEQFF
>NA|TRBJ2-3|once|TRBV5-1
TGCGCCAGCAGCTTGGCCGGGAGCGATGGAGATACGCAGTATTTT
CASSLAGSDGDTQYF
>TRBD1|TRBJ1-5|NA|TRBV5-4
TGTGCCAGCAGCAACGGGGACAGGGGAGGCCTCAGCAATCAGCCCCAGCATTTT
CASSNGDRGGLSNQPQHF
>TRBD2|TRBJ2-7|NA|TRBV7-2
TGTGCCAGCAGCTCGAGGGCTAGCGGAGACTACGAGCAGTACTTC
CASSSRASGDYEQYF
>TRBD1|TRBJ1-3|NA|TRBV30
TGTGCCTGGACAGGGGGAATCTCTGGAAACACCATATATTTT
CAWTGGISGNTIYF
>TRBD2|TRBJ2-1|NA|TRBV5-1
TGCGCCAGCAGCTTGGCGAGTAGCGGGAATTTTAATGAGCAGTTCTTC
CASSLASSGNFNEQFF
>NA|TRBJ1-4|NA|TRBV6-6
TGTGCCAGCAGTTTGGCAGGCCCGACTAATGAAAAACTGTTTTTT
CASSLAGPTNEKLFF
>NA|TRBJ1-5|once|TRBV19
TGTGCCAGTAGTATCGCGGGCGATAGGCGTCAGCCCCAGCATTTT
CASSIAGDRRQPQHF
>TRBD1|TRBJ1-5|NA|TRBV29-1
TGCAGCGTTAGTTTAGGGACAGGGGCACCGGGGGATCAGCCCCAGCATTTT
CSVSLGTGAPGDQPQHF
>TRBD1|TRBJ1-2|once|TRBV18
TGTGCCAGCTCACCCCTAACGGGACAGGGGGGCGGCTACACCTTC
CASSPLTGQGGGYTF
>TRBD2|TRBJ2-7|NA|TRBV15
TGTGCCACCAGCAGAGACACGGGACTAGCGGACCCCCGAAGCCCCTACGAGCAGTACTTC
CATSRDTGLADPRSPYEQYF
>NA|TRBJ1-4|NA|TRBV10-3
TGTGCCATCAGTGATGGTAGAAATGAAAAACTGTTTTTT
CAISDGRNEKLFF
>TRBD1|TRBJ1-4|few|TRBV9
TGTGCCAGCAGCGCCTCGACAGGGGCTAATGAAAAACTGTTTTTT
CASSASTGANEKLFF
>TRBD2|TRBJ2-7|NA|TRBV7-9
TGTGCCAGCAGCTTTGGGGGCTTCGCGGGGGGGCCTCGGGAGCAGTACTTC
CASSFGGFAGGPREQYF
>NA|TRBJ1-2|few|TRBV30
TGTGCCTGGAGTTCGGGGGAGCTTAACTATGGCTACACCTTC
CAWSSGELNYGYTF
>TRBD1|TRBJ2-7|NA|TRBV28
TGTGCCAGCAGTTTGACCCAGGGGGCCTACGAGCAGTACTTC
CASSLTQGAYEQYF
>NA|TRBJ2-1|NA|TRBV28
TGTGCCAGCAGTCGAACGGGTAGCGTTAGTGAGCAGTTCTTC
CASSRTGSVSEQFF
>TRBD2|TRBJ2-5|NA|TRBV7-2
TGTGCCAGCAGCTTAGTAGCGGGGGCGGGCGGGACCCAGTACTTC
CASSLVAGAGGTQYF
>NA|TRBJ1-5|NA|TRBV28
TGTGCCAGCAGTTCCCCCCGGAGCGGTAGCAATCAGCCCCAGCATTTT
CASSSPRSGSNQPQHF
>TRBD2|TRBJ2-3|NA|TRBV4-1
TGCGCCAGCAGCCCTGGACTAGCGGGGTTCACAGATACGCAGTATTTT
CASSPGLAGFTDTQYF
>NA|TRBJ1-1|NA|TRBV5-6
TGTGCCAGCAGCTTGGTCCTCGCGGGGGCTGAAGCTTTCTTT
CASSLVLAGAEAFF